Included here is one TCR beta chain sequence, with context. This clonotype occurred a few times. The antigen it recognizes is unknown. No qualities accompany the bases; no much larger clone lies one base away. The library was generated by RT-PCR. TCRdb records NextSeq 550 as the sequencer. Using fastp trimming at Q25 and MiXCR clonotype assembly, TCRdb reanalyzed the public sequencing data and kept in-frame beta chains. Each CDR3 protein appears once, grouped with its most common genes and DNA. Present in this sample are about a million distinct CDR3 sequences, roughly 17% of which were seen just once. The ten largest make up 5% to 7.5% of the sample. Per the germline V gene, KGHDR is the CDR1 and SFDVKD is the CDR2. Germline trimming: 4 bases from V, 1 base from J; junction bases outside gene matches: 4. The CDR3 starts with the cysteine, ends with the phenylalanine, and has 16 residues. Only CDR3 DNA remains: 48 bases, in frame from the first base.

The source of the sample is a study of patients and donors after allogeneic stem cell transplantation (dated by TCRdb to the early 2020s). The TCR sequence derives from a human donor who was either an allogeneic HSCT recipient or a stem cell or donor lymphocyte infusion donor (not recorded which). It is not recorded whose cells these are; they may come from a transplant donor. The chain joins TRBV24-1 to TRBJ2-1, with 9 bases matching TRBD2. The source material was blood, either unsorted or a sorted T cell fraction (not recorded which). Here the CDR3 is given as CATSDRSGRSYNEQFF. The sequenced DNA: TGTGCCACCAGTGACCGTAGCGGGAGATCCTACAATGAGCAGTTCTTC.